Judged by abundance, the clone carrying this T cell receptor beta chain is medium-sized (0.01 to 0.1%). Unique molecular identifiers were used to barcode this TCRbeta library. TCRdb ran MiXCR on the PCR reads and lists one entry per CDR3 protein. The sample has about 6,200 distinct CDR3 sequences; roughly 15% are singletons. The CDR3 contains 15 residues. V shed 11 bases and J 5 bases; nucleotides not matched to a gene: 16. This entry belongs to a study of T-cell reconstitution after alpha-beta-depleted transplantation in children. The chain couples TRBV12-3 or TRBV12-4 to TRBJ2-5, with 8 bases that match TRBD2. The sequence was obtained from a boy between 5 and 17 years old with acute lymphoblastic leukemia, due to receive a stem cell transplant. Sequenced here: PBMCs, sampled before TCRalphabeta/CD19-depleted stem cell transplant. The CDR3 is CASKVGTSWLETQYF. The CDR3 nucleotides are TGTGCCTCTAAGGTGGGGACTAGTTGGTTGGAGACCCAGTACTTC.